The clone carrying this T cell receptor beta chain was observed a single time. This entry comes from a study of shared clonotypes between healthy human individuals. Clones were sequenced by immunoSEQ multiplex PCR, and TCRdb holds only the in-frame ones, with some missing. The sample carries 2 million to 2.5 million clones, 85% to 95% recorded once. Sequenced: naive CD4+ T cells sorted from blood. Subset given: CD45RA+ positively selected. This TCR derives from a man aged 18 to 30 in good health.

CDR3 protein: CASRGADRVRNQPQHF. The CDR3 DNA follows: TGCGCCAGCAGGGGAGCGGACAGGGTCCGGAATCAGCCCCAGCATTTT. This chain connects TRBV10-1 to TRBJ1-5; TRBD1 aligns across 8 bases. J gave up 4 bases and V 6 bases, and 11 bases lay outside the gene matches. The CDR3 runs to 16 residues. CDR1 is WNHNN, CDR2 SYGVQD, per germline (reference sequence).